Below, one T cell receptor (beta chain) is given with its context. The data were taken from a study of blood T cell repertoires in COVID-19. Study details: Spain, Italy and the United States supplied samples that represented acute and convalescent COVID-19. Sample material is recorded as cDNA or gDNA derived from T cells, B-cell-depleted T cells, or PBMCs.

Method: immunoSEQ multiplex PCR; TCRdb's copy keeps in-frame clones and lacks some. The repertoire includes roughly 100,000 clones, around 82% of them detected once, and 10% to 15% sits in the top ten. With V trimmed by 3 bases and J by 2 bases, 8 bases remained unmatched. CDR3 size: 16 residues. Per the germline V gene, CDR1 is MNHEY and CDR2 is SVGEGT. The clonotype originates from a human donor in a cohort sampled during active or convalescent COVID-19. This rearrangement joins TRBV6-2 or TRBV6-3 to TRBJ2-3; the match to TRBD1 covers 7 bases. Source material: peripheral blood. The CDR3 sequence is CASSYQRGLLTDTQYF. The CDR3 region has the DNA TGTGCCAGCAGTTATCAGAGGGGGCTCCTCACAGATACGCAGTATTTT.